This TCR beta chain was obtained from a study of CD8 T cells in Susac syndrome. The RNA input was about 0.5 to 1 ug, and it was reverse transcribed with random hexamers. TCRdb fed the immunoSEQ multiplex PCR reads into MiXCR, producing one record per CDR3 protein. The sample records about 240,000 distinct CDR3 sequences, about 96% being singletons. CDR1 and CDR2 (germline): MNHEY, SMNVEV (reference sequence). There are 16 residues in the CDR3. The V and J ends lost 4 bases and 3 bases, in that order; junction bases with no gene match: 11. The TCR was taken from a human donor with Susac syndrome. Sequencing was carried out using CD4+ T cells from PBMCs. The V and J genes are TRBV27 and TRBJ2-7; TRBD1 aligns across 8 bases. CDR3 nucleotides: TGTGCCAGCAGTTCCAGCAAGACAGGGGTGGTCTACGAGCAGTACTTC. Translating gives CASSSSKTGVVYEQYF.